This T cell receptor beta chain appears in the sequencing data of a study of T cells in Graves' hyperthyroidism and ophthalmopathy. Whole-study context: Initial diagnosis, before any treatment, was when peripheral blood was collected.

Amplification targeted TCR beta CDR3 regions from RNA transcripts. TCR CDR3 regions were first amplified by RT-PCR with HTBI primers. Using its own MiXCR run on the multiplex PCR reads, TCRdb lists one record per CDR3 protein. Of under 450,000 distinct CDR3 sequences in the sample, 13% are singletons; the top ten hold around 20%. Findings and caveats of the study: Ophthalmopathy stood apart from stable hyperthyroidism in a 13 V-J model.

This clonotype was detected many times. What it recognizes is unknown. Germline V gene data show CDR1 as MDHEN and CDR2 as SYDVKM. V lost 4 bases, J lost 5 bases, and 8 bases stayed unmatched. This CDR3 contains 15 residues. A patient was excluded if there was uncontrolled infection, other autoimmune disease, pregnancy or lactation. Predating any ophthalmopathy symptoms, the blood sample was taken at first hyperthyroidism diagnosis. This TCR was sampled from a man aged 25 to 40 with Graves' hyperthyroidism that later progressed to Graves' ophthalmopathy. The chain recombines TRBV28 with TRBJ1-5, with TRBD1 matching over 7 bases. Sequencing was carried out using blood. The CDR3 is CASSSTGMRDQPQHF. DNA of the CDR3: TGTGCCAGCAGTTCGACAGGGATGAGGGATCAGCCCCAGCATTTT.